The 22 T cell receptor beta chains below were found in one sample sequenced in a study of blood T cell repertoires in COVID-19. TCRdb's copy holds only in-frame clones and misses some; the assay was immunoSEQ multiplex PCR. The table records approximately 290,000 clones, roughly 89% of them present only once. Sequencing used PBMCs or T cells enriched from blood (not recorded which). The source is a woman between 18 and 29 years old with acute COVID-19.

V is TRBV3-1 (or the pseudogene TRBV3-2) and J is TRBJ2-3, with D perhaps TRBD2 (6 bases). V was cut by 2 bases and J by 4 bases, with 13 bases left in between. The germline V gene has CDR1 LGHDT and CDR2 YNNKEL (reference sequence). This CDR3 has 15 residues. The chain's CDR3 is CASSQNPGLPDTQYF. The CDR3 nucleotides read TGTGCCAGCAGCCAAAACCCGGGACTCCCAGATACGCAGTATTTT.

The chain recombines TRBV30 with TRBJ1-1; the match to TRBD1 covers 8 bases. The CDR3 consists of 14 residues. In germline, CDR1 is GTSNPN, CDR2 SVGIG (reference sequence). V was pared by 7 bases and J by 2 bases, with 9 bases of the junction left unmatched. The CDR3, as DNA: TGTGCCTTCCACCGACAGGGGTCTAACACTGAAGCTTTCTTT. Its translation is CAFHRQGSNTEAFF.

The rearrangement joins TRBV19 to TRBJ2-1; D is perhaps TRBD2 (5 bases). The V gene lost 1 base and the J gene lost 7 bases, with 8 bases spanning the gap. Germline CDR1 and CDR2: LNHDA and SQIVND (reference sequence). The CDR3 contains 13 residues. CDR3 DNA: TGTGCCAGTAGTATAGGACGGACTAATGAGCAGTTCTTC. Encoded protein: CASSIGRTNEQFF.

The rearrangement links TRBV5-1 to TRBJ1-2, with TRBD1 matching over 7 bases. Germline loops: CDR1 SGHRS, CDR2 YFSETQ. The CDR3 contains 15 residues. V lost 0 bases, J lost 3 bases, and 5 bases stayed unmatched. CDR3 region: CASSLEGALDYGYTF. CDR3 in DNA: TGCGCCAGCAGCTTGGAGGGGGCACTCGACTATGGCTACACCTTC.

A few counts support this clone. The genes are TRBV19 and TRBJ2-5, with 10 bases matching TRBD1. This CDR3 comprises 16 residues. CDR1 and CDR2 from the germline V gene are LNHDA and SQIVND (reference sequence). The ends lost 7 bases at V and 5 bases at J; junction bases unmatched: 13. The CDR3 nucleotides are TGTGCCAGTAACCAAAGGCCGGGACAGGGGTCTGAGACCCAGTACTTC. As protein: CASNQRPGQGSETQYF.

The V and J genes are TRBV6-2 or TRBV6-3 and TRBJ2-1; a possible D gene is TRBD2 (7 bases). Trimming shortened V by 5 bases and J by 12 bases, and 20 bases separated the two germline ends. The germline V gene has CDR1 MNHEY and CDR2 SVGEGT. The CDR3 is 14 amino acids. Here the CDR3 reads CASSRDTGPSGQFF. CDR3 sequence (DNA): TGTGCCAGCAGTAGGGACACCGGACCTAGCGGGCAGTTCTTC.

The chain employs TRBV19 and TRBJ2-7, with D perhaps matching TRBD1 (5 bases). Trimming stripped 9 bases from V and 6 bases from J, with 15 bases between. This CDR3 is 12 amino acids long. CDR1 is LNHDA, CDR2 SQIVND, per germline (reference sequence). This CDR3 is CARSAQGIEQYF. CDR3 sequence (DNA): TGTGCCAGGTCCGCTCAGGGAATCGAGCAGTACTTC.

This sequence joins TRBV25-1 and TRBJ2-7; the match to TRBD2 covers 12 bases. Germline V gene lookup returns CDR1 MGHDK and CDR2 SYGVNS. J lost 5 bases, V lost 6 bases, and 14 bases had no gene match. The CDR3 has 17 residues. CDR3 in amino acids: CASSPILASGRGHEQYF. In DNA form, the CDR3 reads TGTGCCAGCAGCCCCATTCTTGCTAGCGGGAGGGGCCACGAGCAGTACTTC.

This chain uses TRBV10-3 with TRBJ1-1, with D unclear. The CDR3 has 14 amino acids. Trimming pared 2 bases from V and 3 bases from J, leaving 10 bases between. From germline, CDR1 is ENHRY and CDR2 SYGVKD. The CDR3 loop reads CAISERRGDTEAFF. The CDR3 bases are TGTGCCATCAGTGAGCGACGCGGGGACACTGAAGCTTTCTTT.

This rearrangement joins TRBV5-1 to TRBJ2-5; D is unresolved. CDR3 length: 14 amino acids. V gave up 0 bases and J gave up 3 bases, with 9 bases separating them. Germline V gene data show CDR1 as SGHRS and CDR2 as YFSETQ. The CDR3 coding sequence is TGCGCCAGCAGCTTGGATAGTACGAAAGAGACCCAGTACTTC. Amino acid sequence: CASSLDSTKETQYF.

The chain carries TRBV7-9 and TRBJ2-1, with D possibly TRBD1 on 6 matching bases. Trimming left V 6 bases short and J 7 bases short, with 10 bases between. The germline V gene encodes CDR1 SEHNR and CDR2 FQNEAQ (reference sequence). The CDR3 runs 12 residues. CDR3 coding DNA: TGTGCCAGCAGATTAAGGGGGAATGAGCAGTTCTTC. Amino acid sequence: CASRLRGNEQFF. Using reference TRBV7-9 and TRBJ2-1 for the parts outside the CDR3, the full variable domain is DTGVSQNPRHKITKRGQNVTFRCDPISEHNRLYWYRQTLGQGPEFLTYFQNEAQLEKSRLLSDRFSAERPKGSFSTLEIQRTEQGDSAMYLCASRLRGNEQFFGPGTRLTVL.

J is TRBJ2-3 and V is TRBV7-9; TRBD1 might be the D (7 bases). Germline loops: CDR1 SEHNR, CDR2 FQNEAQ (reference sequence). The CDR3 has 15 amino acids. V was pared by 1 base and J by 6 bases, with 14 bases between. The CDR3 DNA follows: TGTGCCAGCAGCTTAGACAGGGGAGGCAAGGATACGCAGTATTTT. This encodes CASSLDRGGKDTQYF.

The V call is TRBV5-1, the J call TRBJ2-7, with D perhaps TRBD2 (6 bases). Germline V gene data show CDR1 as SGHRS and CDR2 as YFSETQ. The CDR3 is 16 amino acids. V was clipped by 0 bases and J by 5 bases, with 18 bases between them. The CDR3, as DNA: TGCGCCAGCAGCTTGGCTTTTCAGGGAGGTTCGAACGAGCAGTACTTC. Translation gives CASSLAFQGGSNEQYF. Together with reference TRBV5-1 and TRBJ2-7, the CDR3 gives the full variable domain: KAGVTQTPRYLIKTRGQQVTLSCSPISGHRSVSWYQQTPGQGLQFLFEYFSETQRNKGNFPGRFSGRQFSNSRSEMNVSTLELGDSALYLCASSLAFQGGSNEQYFGPGTRLTVT.

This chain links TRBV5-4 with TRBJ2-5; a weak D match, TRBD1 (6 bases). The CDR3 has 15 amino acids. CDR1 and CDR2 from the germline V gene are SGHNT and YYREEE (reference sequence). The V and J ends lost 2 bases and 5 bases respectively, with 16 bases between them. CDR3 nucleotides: TGTGCCAGCAGCTTAGGCGGAAACAGGGCGGAGACCCAGTACTTC. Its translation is CASSLGGNRAETQYF.

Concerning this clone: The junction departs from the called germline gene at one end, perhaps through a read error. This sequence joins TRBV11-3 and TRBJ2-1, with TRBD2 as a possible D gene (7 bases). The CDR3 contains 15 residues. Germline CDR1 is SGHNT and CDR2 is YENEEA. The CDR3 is CASSLGGGTYNEQFF. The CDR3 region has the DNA TGTGCCAGCAGTTTAGGGGGGGGGACCTACAATGAGCAGTTCTTC.

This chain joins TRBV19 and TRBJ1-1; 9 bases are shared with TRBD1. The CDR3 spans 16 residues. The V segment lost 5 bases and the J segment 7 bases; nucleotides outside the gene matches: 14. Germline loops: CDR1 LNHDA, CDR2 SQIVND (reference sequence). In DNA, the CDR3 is TGTGCCAGTAGTTACTCGGCCGGGACAGGGATTCGTGAAGCTTTCTTT. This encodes CASSYSAGTGIREAFF.

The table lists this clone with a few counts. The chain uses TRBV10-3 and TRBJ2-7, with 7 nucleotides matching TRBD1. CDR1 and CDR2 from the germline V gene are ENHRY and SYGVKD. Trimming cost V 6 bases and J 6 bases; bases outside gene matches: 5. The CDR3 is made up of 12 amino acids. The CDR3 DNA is TGTGCCATCAGACGACAGGGTGGCGAGCAGTACTTC. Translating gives CAIRRQGGEQYF.

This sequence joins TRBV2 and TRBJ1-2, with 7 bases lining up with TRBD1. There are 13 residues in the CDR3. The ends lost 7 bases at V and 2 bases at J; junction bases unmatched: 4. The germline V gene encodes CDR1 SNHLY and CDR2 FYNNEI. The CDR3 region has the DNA TGTGCCAGCATTGAGGACAGGAACTATGGCTACACCTTC. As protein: CASIEDRNYGYTF.

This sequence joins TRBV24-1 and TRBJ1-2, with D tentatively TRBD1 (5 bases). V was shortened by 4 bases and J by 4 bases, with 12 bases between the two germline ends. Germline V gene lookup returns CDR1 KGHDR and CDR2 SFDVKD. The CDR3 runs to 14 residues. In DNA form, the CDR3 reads TGTGCCACCAGTGACCCCGACAGAACCTATGGCTACACCTTC. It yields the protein CATSDPDRTYGYTF.

CDR3 sequence reads: CASSLDYSYEQYF. CDR3 DNA: TGTGCCAGCAGTTTAGACTACTCCTACGAGCAGTACTTC. The chain couples TRBV28 to TRBJ2-7; tentative D call: TRBD2 (5 bases). Germline V gives CDR1 MDHEN, CDR2 SYDVKM. V lost 2 bases and J lost 0, with 5 bases in between. This CDR3 is 13 amino acids long.

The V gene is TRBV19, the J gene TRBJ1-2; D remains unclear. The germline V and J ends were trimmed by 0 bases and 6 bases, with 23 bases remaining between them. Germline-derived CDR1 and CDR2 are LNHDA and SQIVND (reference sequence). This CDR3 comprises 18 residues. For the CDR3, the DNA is TGTGCCAGTAGTATAGACAGTTCTCAGGCTCTTCTCCTTGATGGCTACACCTTC. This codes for CASSIDSSQALLLDGYTF.

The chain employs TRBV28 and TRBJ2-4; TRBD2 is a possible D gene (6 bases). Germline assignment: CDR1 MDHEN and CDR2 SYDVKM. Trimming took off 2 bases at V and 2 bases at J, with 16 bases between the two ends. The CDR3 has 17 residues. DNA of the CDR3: TGTGCCAGCAGTTTAGTATCCCAGGGAGGTTCCAAAAACATTCAGTACTTC. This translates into CASSLVSQGGSKNIQYF.